A selection of T cell receptor beta chains follows, all from one sample in a study of blood T cell repertoires in COVID-19. Generated by immunoSEQ multiplex PCR, the TCRdb table keeps only in-frame clones and is missing some. This table holds under 300,000 clones, around nine tenths found once. Sequenced: peripheral blood. These receptor sequences come from a woman between 40 and 55 years old who had recovered from COVID-19. Each CDR3 is given with its conserved first and last residue. Each record gives: J gene, V gene, D gene, CDR3 protein. A D gene is named only where the DNA matches it firmly.

j_call: TRBJ1-3; v_call: TRBV28; d_call: NA; cdr3_aa: CASSLIAGPGNTIYF
j_call: TRBJ2-3; v_call: TRBV5-4; d_call: TRBD2; cdr3_aa: CASSAGTSGRDTQYF
j_call: TRBJ2-1; v_call: TRBV6-1; d_call: TRBD2; cdr3_aa: CASSEMAGVGNEQFF
j_call: TRBJ1-1; v_call: TRBV10-2; d_call: NA; cdr3_aa: CASNGAGNTEAFF
j_call: TRBJ2-1; v_call: TRBV18; d_call: TRBD2; cdr3_aa: CASSPPGLAGGIRPYNEQFF
j_call: TRBJ1-2; v_call: TRBV3-1/TRBV3-2; d_call: TRBD1; cdr3_aa: CASSHTGGGFNYGYTF
j_call: TRBJ2-1; v_call: TRBV28; d_call: TRBD2; cdr3_aa: CASSLGTSGRLLHEQFF
j_call: TRBJ2-6; v_call: TRBV15; d_call: NA; cdr3_aa: CATRPHGSPAGLLSGANVLTF
j_call: TRBJ2-1; v_call: TRBV27; d_call: TRBD1; cdr3_aa: CASSPRTGGGGEQFF
j_call: TRBJ2-3; v_call: TRBV29-1; d_call: NA; cdr3_aa: CSVDSGVGTQYF
j_call: TRBJ2-3; v_call: TRBV13; d_call: TRBD1; cdr3_aa: CASSLGGQRTDTQYF
j_call: TRBJ1-2; v_call: TRBV27; d_call: TRBD1; cdr3_aa: CASSSYRGQGHGYTF
j_call: TRBJ1-4; v_call: TRBV30; d_call: TRBD1; cdr3_aa: CAWSVGTGDEKLFF
j_call: TRBJ2-7; v_call: TRBV19; d_call: TRBD2; cdr3_aa: CASSIGTSSYEQYF
j_call: TRBJ2-7; v_call: TRBV15; d_call: NA; cdr3_aa: CATSRSPPQGYEQYF
j_call: TRBJ2-1; v_call: TRBV30; d_call: TRBD2; cdr3_aa: CAWSKSGNYNEQFF
j_call: TRBJ2-1; v_call: TRBV3-1/TRBV3-2; d_call: TRBD2; cdr3_aa: CASSQDLGGRHYNEQFF
j_call: TRBJ2-7; v_call: TRBV9; d_call: TRBD2; cdr3_aa: CASSGAGGTYEQYF
j_call: TRBJ1-5; v_call: TRBV7-9; d_call: NA; cdr3_aa: CASSPGGYSNQPQHF
j_call: TRBJ2-1; v_call: TRBV19; d_call: NA; cdr3_aa: CASSITRGIYNEQFF
j_call: TRBJ1-5; v_call: TRBV2; d_call: NA; cdr3_aa: CASSGGSQGNQPQHF
j_call: TRBJ1-2; v_call: TRBV7-2; d_call: NA; cdr3_aa: CASSTQPPGPYGYTF
j_call: TRBJ2-7; v_call: TRBV20-1; d_call: TRBD2; cdr3_aa: CSASPSGLATYEQYF
j_call: TRBJ2-7; v_call: TRBV27; d_call: TRBD2; cdr3_aa: CASKLAVGSYEQYF
j_call: TRBJ2-5; v_call: TRBV29-1; d_call: NA; cdr3_aa: CSVASAALLETQYF
j_call: TRBJ2-7; v_call: TRBV19; d_call: NA; cdr3_aa: CASSIDRAEYSYEQYF
j_call: TRBJ2-3; v_call: TRBV6-4; d_call: TRBD2; cdr3_aa: CASSDLAGADTQYF
j_call: TRBJ2-5; v_call: TRBV19; d_call: NA; cdr3_aa: CASSGQLQETQYF
j_call: TRBJ2-7; v_call: TRBV10-1; d_call: TRBD1; cdr3_aa: CASSESQGAKFYEQYF
j_call: TRBJ2-7; v_call: TRBV21-1; d_call: NA; cdr3_aa: CASSKVGASRYF
j_call: TRBJ2-7; v_call: TRBV6-2/TRBV6-3; d_call: NA; cdr3_aa: CASSPPGSYEQYF
j_call: TRBJ2-3; v_call: TRBV12-3/TRBV12-4; d_call: TRBD2; cdr3_aa: CASRGADTQYF
j_call: TRBJ2-3; v_call: TRBV5-1; d_call: NA; cdr3_aa: CASSPSTDTQYF
j_call: TRBJ2-7; v_call: TRBV19; d_call: TRBD2; cdr3_aa: CASSIPLAGGEQYF
j_call: TRBJ1-2; v_call: TRBV12-3/TRBV12-4; d_call: NA; cdr3_aa: CASTPGKRYTF
j_call: TRBJ2-3; v_call: TRBV10-3; d_call: NA; cdr3_aa: CAISDPTDTQYF
j_call: TRBJ2-7; v_call: TRBV11-2; d_call: TRBD1; cdr3_aa: CASSRGQGDNEQYF
j_call: TRBJ2-7; v_call: TRBV21-1; d_call: NA; cdr3_aa: CASSKIRTGGEVSGPRGGYEQYF
j_call: TRBJ2-2; v_call: TRBV4-1; d_call: NA; cdr3_aa: CASSQETPGLFNPGELFF
j_call: TRBJ2-1; v_call: TRBV5-1; d_call: TRBD2; cdr3_aa: CASSSVAGTYNEQFF
j_call: TRBJ2-2; v_call: TRBV19; d_call: NA; cdr3_aa: CASSIDLNRASTGELFF
j_call: TRBJ2-4; v_call: TRBV14; d_call: NA; cdr3_aa: CASSQVPGYIQYF
j_call: TRBJ2-1; v_call: TRBV15; d_call: NA; cdr3_aa: CATNPRGLAGFGEQFF
j_call: TRBJ2-7; v_call: TRBV10-1; d_call: TRBD1; cdr3_aa: CASRGDRGRPPYYEQYF
j_call: TRBJ2-5; v_call: TRBV29-1; d_call: NA; cdr3_aa: CSVDGGETQYF
j_call: TRBJ2-1; v_call: TRBV7-7; d_call: TRBD2; cdr3_aa: CASSLGTSGNNEQFF
j_call: TRBJ2-1; v_call: TRBV7-9; d_call: TRBD2; cdr3_aa: CASSRGGYNEQFF
j_call: TRBJ1-3; v_call: TRBV11-3; d_call: NA; cdr3_aa: CASSFDGEGGNTIYF
j_call: TRBJ2-3; v_call: TRBV19; d_call: TRBD1; cdr3_aa: CASSSHGTGSTDTQYF
j_call: TRBJ2-5; v_call: TRBV13; d_call: NA; cdr3_aa: CASSLEGAGGAQYF